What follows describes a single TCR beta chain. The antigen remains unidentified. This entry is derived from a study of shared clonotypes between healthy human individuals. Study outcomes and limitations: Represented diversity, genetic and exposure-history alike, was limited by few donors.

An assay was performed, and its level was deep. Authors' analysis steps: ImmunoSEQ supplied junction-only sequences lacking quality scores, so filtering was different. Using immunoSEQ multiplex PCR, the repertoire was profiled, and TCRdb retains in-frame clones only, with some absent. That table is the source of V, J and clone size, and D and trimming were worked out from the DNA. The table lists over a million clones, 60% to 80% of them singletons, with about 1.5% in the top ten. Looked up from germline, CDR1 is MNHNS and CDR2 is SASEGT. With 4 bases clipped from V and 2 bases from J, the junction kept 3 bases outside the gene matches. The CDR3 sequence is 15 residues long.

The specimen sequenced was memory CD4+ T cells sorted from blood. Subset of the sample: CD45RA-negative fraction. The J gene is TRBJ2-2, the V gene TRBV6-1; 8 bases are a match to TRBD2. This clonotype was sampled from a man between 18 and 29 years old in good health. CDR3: CASSGTSLNTGELFF. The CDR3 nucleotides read TGTGCCAGCAGTGGGACTAGCCTTAACACCGGGGAGCTGTTTTTT.